The present T cell receptor beta chain was sequenced within a study of shared clonotypes between healthy human individuals. Some clones are missing from TCRdb's copy, which holds only in-frame ones; the method was immunoSEQ multiplex PCR. The sample gives 2 million to 2.5 million clones, about 90% of which show up once; 0.37% is in the top ten. Germline CDR1 and CDR2: SGHRS and YFSETQ. J was trimmed by 16 bases and V by 3 bases; bases with no gene match: 15. The CDR3 totals 14 residues. General study points: Clonotype sharing among donors was thought likely to change with sequencing depth.

Points on this clone: Its antigen is unknown.

The chain carries TRBV5-1 and TRBJ2-1; 8 nucleotides align to TRBD2. The source of this sequence is a man in his late teens or twenties in good health. Some clones in this sample may be carry-over from other donors' samples. The sequenced sample consisted of naive CD4+ T cells from PBMCs. Described subset: CD45RA+ positively selected. CDR3 DNA sequence: TGCGCCAGCAGCTGGGAAACTAGCGGACTCAACCAATTCTTC. This encodes CASSWETSGLNQFF.